This T cell receptor (beta chain) was captured in a study of STAT3 mutations in large granular lymphocyte leukemia. In the study overall: More than half of T-LGLL patients received immunosuppressive therapy. Overall study findings and caveats: At least one immunodominant TCR beta clonotype appeared in every T-cell large granular lymphocyte leukemia patient.

Produced via immunoSEQ multiplex PCR; TCRdb's table is partial and in-frame only. This sample yields approximately 31,000 clones, of which 86% are seen a single time; roughly 13% belongs to the top ten. Details on this clone: Its antigen remains unidentified.

V trimming: 2 bases; J trimming: 0 bases; junction bases outside the gene matches: 7. CDR1 SQVTM and CDR2 ANQGSEA come from the germline V gene. The CDR3 contains 16 residues. Sequenced input: peripheral blood mononuclear cells. The TCR originated in a man in his fifties or sixties with T-cell large granular lymphocyte leukemia. Some clones in this sample may be carry-over from other donors' samples. The genes are TRBV29-1 and TRBJ2-7; 10 bases agree with TRBD2. Written as DNA, the CDR3 is TGCAGCGTTGAAACCCCCGGACTAGCGGACTCCTACGAGCAGTACTTC. Protein: CSVETPGLADSYEQYF.